These T cell receptor beta chains were read from a single sample in a study of blood T cell repertoires in COVID-19. Generated by immunoSEQ multiplex PCR, the TCRdb table keeps only in-frame clones and is missing some. The repertoire consists of more than 40,000 clones, with about 81% occurring once and the leading ten covering 12% to 15%. Material for sequencing was peripheral blood. The receptors were sampled from a human donor with acute or convalescent COVID-19. The donor label of this sample is uncertain. The CDR3 runs from the conserved cysteine through the conserved F or W. A D gene is named only where the DNA matches it firmly. Rows give clone size only sometimes, using once, few, many, or a class for an expanded clone.

length	size	V	D	J	DNA	CDR3
14	-	TRBV28	-	TRBJ2-1	TGTGCCAGCAGTTCGTACAGCTCCTACAATGAGCAGTTCTTC	CASSSYSSYNEQFF
13	-	TRBV30	TRBD1	TRBJ1-1	TGTGCCTGGAGGGGACAGGGGGACACTGAAGCTTTCTTT	CAWRGQGDTEAFF
13	-	TRBV6-6	-	TRBJ1-2	TGTGCCAGCAGTTACTCGCGCGTAGAGGGCTACACCTTC	CASSYSRVEGYTF
15	-	TRBV5-1	TRBD1	TRBJ1-2	TGCGCCAGCAGCTTGGGGGCAGGGGGCAACTATGGCTACACCTTC	CASSLGAGGNYGYTF
15	-	TRBV6-6	TRBD1	TRBJ2-1	TGTGCCAGCAGCCTGGGACAGGGGCCCCTCGGAGAGCAGTTCTTC	CASSLGQGPLGEQFF
15	-	TRBV28	TRBD1	TRBJ1-1	TGTGCCAGCAGTTTACTTACAGGGGACCTATTTGAAGCTTTCTTT	CASSLLTGDLFEAFF
15	once	TRBV9	-	TRBJ2-7	TGTGCCAGCAGCGTAGGTGACAGTGGCCCTTACGAGCAGTACTTC	CASSVGDSGPYEQYF
15	-	TRBV3-1/TRBV3-2	-	TRBJ1-2	TGTGCCAGCAGCCAAGAGTCGGCGGGATCATATGGCTACACCTTC	CASSQESAGSYGYTF
15	-	TRBV18	-	TRBJ2-7	TGTGCCAGCTCTACTGCGGGACTCGACTACTACGAGCAGTACTTC	CASSTAGLDYYEQYF
15	-	TRBV18	-	TRBJ2-7	TGTGCCAGCTCACCCGTTAGTAGCGCGATATACGAGCAGTACTTC	CASSPVSSAIYEQYF
15	-	TRBV6-6	TRBD1	TRBJ1-2	TGTGCCAGCAGTTACGGGGACAGGGAAATTGATGGCTACACCTTC	CASSYGDREIDGYTF
16	-	TRBV7-9	TRBD1	TRBJ1-4	TGTGCCAGCAGCTTAGCGTGGACAGGGATAGATGAAAAACTGTTTTTT	CASSLAWTGIDEKLFF
13	-	TRBV11-3	-	TRBJ2-1	TGTGCCAGCAGCCCCGGGGCACGGGGGGAGCAGTTCTTC	CASSPGARGEQFF
19	-	TRBV4-1	-	TRBJ1-1	TGCGCCAGCAGCCAAGCAACGACGCGGACAGACCTAATGAACACTGAAGCTTTCTTT	CASSQATTRTDLMNTEAFF
15	-	TRBV6-1	-	TRBJ2-7	TGTGCCAGCAGTGAGGGGCCAGGGGCGGCCTACGAGCAGTACTTC	CASSEGPGAAYEQYF
16	-	TRBV23-1	TRBD1	TRBJ2-7	TGCGCCAGCAGTCAATCTGGGGACAGGGACTCCTACGAGCAGTACTTC	CASSQSGDRDSYEQYF
14	few	TRBV11-3	TRBD1	TRBJ2-5	TGTGCCAGCAGCACCCGACAGGGGGCGCTGACCCAGTACTTC	CASSTRQGALTQYF
14	-	TRBV2	-	TRBJ2-1	TGTGCCAGCAGTGAAGGACAGGCCGGCCATGAGCAGTTCTTC	CASSEGQAGHEQFF
13	-	TRBV28	-	TRBJ2-2	TGTGCCAGCATTAGATCGAACACCGGGGAGCTGTTTTTT	CASIRSNTGELFF
16	once	TRBV14	TRBD1	TRBJ1-4	TGTGCCAGCAGCCAGTCCACAGGGGCTACGCGTGAAAAACTGTTTTTT	CASSQSTGATREKLFF
16	few	TRBV3-1/TRBV3-2	TRBD2	TRBJ2-3	TGTGCCAGCAGCGAGATTAGCGGGACGGGTACAGATACGCAGTATTTT	CASSEISGTGTDTQYF
15	once	TRBV5-1	-	TRBJ1-1	TGCGCCAGCAGCTTGAGACAGATGGGGAACACTGAAGCTTTCTTT	CASSLRQMGNTEAFF
17	once	TRBV4-1	-	TRBJ2-3	TGCGCCAGCAGCCAGCCACGGCCGGGGTCGCGCACAGATACGCAGTATTTT	CASSQPRPGSRTDTQYF
15	-	TRBV30	TRBD1	TRBJ2-1	TGTGCCTGGAGTGTAGCGGACAGGGGTAACAATGAGCAGTTCTTC	CAWSVADRGNNEQFF
13	-	TRBV29-1	TRBD1	TRBJ2-7	TGCAGCGTTACAGGGGCCGCAAGCTACGAGCAGTACTTC	CSVTGAASYEQYF
13	-	TRBV29-1	-	TRBJ1-2	TGCAGCGTTGACCTTACAGGGACCTGGGGCTACACCTTC	CSVDLTGTWGYTF
15	once	TRBV5-1	TRBD2	TRBJ2-1	TGCGCCAGCAGCCTTCTCGGGGGGGCCTACAATGAGCAGTTCTTC	CASSLLGGAYNEQFF
13	-	TRBV13	TRBD1	TRBJ1-2	TGTGCCAGCAGCTGGCGAGCCGGGACAGACGACACCTTC	CASSWRAGTDDTF
16	-	TRBV7-2	TRBD2	TRBJ2-7	TGTGCCAGCAGCTCGGTATCGATGACTAGCGGGGCGATACAGTACTTC	CASSSVSMTSGAIQYF
14	-	TRBV27	-	TRBJ2-1	TGTGCCAGCAGCGGACAGAATGGAGACAATGAGCAGTTCTTC	CASSGQNGDNEQFF
16	-	TRBV10-3	-	TRBJ2-2	TGTGCCATCAGTGAGGCTTTACGGCTCGGGGCCGGGGAGCTGTTTTTT	CAISEALRLGAGELFF
17	-	TRBV7-3	TRBD2	TRBJ2-2	TGTGCCAGCAGCTACCAAGGACTAGCGGGGAACACCGGGGAGCTGTTTTTT	CASSYQGLAGNTGELFF
14	once	TRBV2	-	TRBJ1-2	TGTGCCAGCAGTGCACAGCCAACTAACTATGGCTACACCTTC	CASSAQPTNYGYTF
16	-	TRBV27	TRBD1	TRBJ1-5	TGTGCCAGCAGTTTAGGGAAGGGACAGTTTAATCAGCCCCAGCATTTT	CASSLGKGQFNQPQHF
15	few	TRBV7-9	-	TRBJ1-6	TGTGCCAGCAGCTCCCAGGGAGCGGGGGGTTCACCCCTCCACTTT	CASSSQGAGGSPLHF
15	few	TRBV7-3	TRBD1	TRBJ1-1	TGTGCCAGCAGCTTACAGACAGGGCAGAACACTGAAGCTTTCTTT	CASSLQTGQNTEAFF
14	-	TRBV2	-	TRBJ2-7	TGTGCCAGCTCGGAGGGGGCGCGCGGCTACGAGCAGTACTTC	CASSEGARGYEQYF
13	few	TRBV12-3/TRBV12-4	TRBD2	TRBJ2-1	TGTGCCAGCAGTTTACAGGGCGGGGGAGATGCGTTCTTC	CASSLQGGGDAFF
13	-	TRBV18	-	TRBJ2-5	TGTGCCAGCTCACCACCGACTGGGGAGACCCAGTACTTC	CASSPPTGETQYF
16	-	TRBV28	TRBD2	TRBJ2-5	TGTGCCAGCAGTTATACCGGGACTAGCCGGGGAGAGACCCAGTACTTC	CASSYTGTSRGETQYF
14	-	TRBV5-1	-	TRBJ2-7	TGCGCCAGCAGCTTGGGGTCTGCTACCTACGAGCAGTACTTC	CASSLGSATYEQYF
13	-	TRBV6-6	-	TRBJ2-7	TGTGCCAGCAGTTCCCTCGGGGTAGACGAGCAGTACTTC	CASSSLGVDEQYF
13	-	TRBV18	TRBD1	TRBJ1-2	TGTGCCAGCTCTCCGGACAGGGCCTATGGCTACACCTTC	CASSPDRAYGYTF
12	once	TRBV10-3	-	TRBJ2-7	TGTGCCATCAGTGATTCAGACTACGAGCAGTACTTC	CAISDSDYEQYF
16	-	TRBV3-1/TRBV3-2	TRBD1	TRBJ1-3	TGTGCCAGCAGTCACCCCAGGGGGCTCTCTGGAAACACCATATATTTT	CASSHPRGLSGNTIYF
15	-	TRBV6-5	TRBD2	TRBJ2-7	TGTGCCAGCAGTTACCAGATGACTAGCGCCTACGAGCAGTACTTC	CASSYQMTSAYEQYF
14	-	TRBV29-1	TRBD1	TRBJ1-3	TGCAGCGTCCGGGACAGCCTCTCTGGAAACACCATATATTTT	CSVRDSLSGNTIYF
21	-	TRBV6-1	-	TRBJ1-1	TGTGCCAGCAGTGAAGCCCCCTTGATACAAAGCTTCCTCGGGTCCTACACTGAAGCTTTCTTT	CASSEAPLIQSFLGSYTEAFF
15	-	TRBV6-2/TRBV6-3	TRBD1	TRBJ2-1	TGTGCCAGCAGTTACCGGGACAGACTTCACAATGAGCAGTTCTTC	CASSYRDRLHNEQFF
15	-	TRBV5-1	-	TRBJ1-5	TGCGCCAGCAGCTTGGATACAGGGCAGGGCCAGCCCCAGCATTTT	CASSLDTGQGQPQHF
14	-	TRBV28	TRBD1	TRBJ1-4	TGTGCCAGCAGGGGGGACAGGGCAGGTGAAAAACTGTTTTTT	CASRGDRAGEKLFF
15	-	TRBV28	TRBD1	TRBJ1-2	TGTGCCAGCAGTCCACAGACAGGGACTAACTATGGCTACACCTTC	CASSPQTGTNYGYTF
15	once	TRBV29-1	-	TRBJ2-4	TGCAGCGTTGAACCACAGGGAAATCGAGGGAACATTCAGTACTTC	CSVEPQGNRGNIQYF
11	-	TRBV30	-	TRBJ2-7	TGTGCCTGGATGATGGGAGGCGAGCAGTACTTC	CAWMMGGEQYF
15	-	TRBV28	TRBD1	TRBJ2-7	TGTGCCAGCAGTTCCCACAGGGGTGGGACCTACGAGCAGTACTTC	CASSSHRGGTYEQYF